This entry concerns a single TCR beta chain. The protocol was immunoSEQ multiplex PCR, while the TCRdb copy is restricted to in-frame clones and leaves out a portion. Of some 80,000 clones listed, around four fifths are singletons. Time point noted: pretreatment peripheral blood. It was locally advanced or metastatic urothelial carcinoma that patients had. This CDR3 contains 15 residues. Unmatched junction bases numbered 7, after V lost 5 bases and J lost 5 bases. These data come from a study of PD-L1 blockade in urothelial cancer. Study at large: In the patient group, most of the roughly 30 were males with bladder-origin urothelial cancer.

The sequencing used PBMCs, collected around atezolizumab (anti-PD-L1) treatment. The chain employs TRBV5-7 and TRBJ1-5; 10 positions agree with TRBD1. TRBV5-7 is classed as an ORF, of uncertain function. This TCR derives from a man aged 40-50 years with urothelial cancer. The CDR3 DNA sequence: TGTGCCAGCAGGCCCGGGACAGGGGCGCATCAGCCCCAGCATTTT. Protein sequence: CASRPGTGAHQPQHF.